The source of this T cell receptor beta chain is a study of cytomegalovirus exposure and HLA in healthy donors. Study results and limitations: Overall, around 160 TCR beta chains were annotated as cytomegalovirus-associated. After further analysis at a later stage, 16,951 TCR beta sequences were associated with HLA alleles at 0.05 false discovery rate.

With regard to this clone: The antigen is undetermined.

Trimming removed 4 bases from V and 7 bases from J; junction bases left unmatched: 4. The CDR3 spans 14 residues. Germline V lookup: CDR1 LNHNV, CDR2 YYDKDF (reference sequence). PCR used 60 Vbeta primers and 13 Jbeta primers. Libraries were prepared by immunoSEQ multiplex PCR; TCRdb keeps only in-frame clonotypes and omits some of them. The data show about 150,000 clones, with about three quarters seen just once and about 13% held by the top ten. This clonotype was obtained from a middle-aged man in good health and CMV-seropositive. Specimen: PBMCs. The V gene is TRBV15, the J gene TRBJ2-1; 10 bases agree with TRBD2. Written as DNA, the CDR3 is TGTGCCACCAGCACCAGCGGGAGGGCAAATGAGCAGTTCTTC. Its protein is CATSTSGRANEQFF. The full variable domain, in which reference TRBV15 and TRBJ2-1 provide the parts outside the CDR3, is DAMVIQNPRYQVTQFGKPVTLSCSQTLNHNVMYWYQQKSSQAPKLLFHYYDKDFNNEADTPDNFQSRRPNTSFCFLDIRSPGLGDTAMYLCATSTSGRANEQFFGPGTRLTVL.